The rows below give T cell receptor beta chains drawn from one sample of a study of T cell repertoires in cytomegalovirus infection. Using its own MiXCR run on the reads, TCRdb lists one record per CDR3 protein. The data contain roughly 760,000 distinct CDR3 sequences, approximately 34% of them singletons. The specimen was PBMCs. These receptors all stem from a human donor in good health (CMV status not recorded). Some clones in this sample may be carry-over from other donors' samples. Both conserved end residues are part of each CDR3. Each record gives: D gene, V gene, J gene, clone size, CDR3 protein, CDR3 DNA. The D gene is left open where the match is weak. Rows may omit the clone size; those that give it use once, few, many or a size class.

TRBD1,TRBV9,TRBJ1-1,NA,CASSERTGRMNTEAFF,TGTGCCAGCAGCGAGAGGACAGGGCGGATGAACACTGAAGCTTTCTTT
NA,TRBV27,TRBJ2-2,NA,CASSFVKNTGELFF,TGTGCCAGCAGTTTCGTCAAGAACACCGGGGAGCTGTTTTTT
NA,TRBV20-1,TRBJ1-6,NA,CSARDFGRGQPNSPLHF,TGCAGTGCTAGAGATTTCGGGCGCGGACAGCCTAATTCACCCCTCCACTTT
NA,TRBV2,TRBJ1-5,once,CASSEVKATLLYSNQPQHF,TGTGCCAGCAGTGAAGTTAAAGCAACATTACTTTATAGCAATCAGCCCCAGCATTTT
NA,TRBV27,TRBJ2-7,few,CASSLFSRSEQYF,TGTGCCAGCAGTTTGTTTTCTAGAAGCGAGCAGTACTTC
TRBD2,TRBV2,TRBJ2-1,NA,CASSELAGGINEQFF,TGTGCCAGCAGTGAGCTAGCGGGGGGCATCAATGAGCAGTTCTTC
TRBD1,TRBV20-1,TRBJ1-5,few,CSAKTGAGVQPQHF,TGCAGTGCCAAGACAGGGGCGGGAGTGCAGCCCCAGCATTTT
NA,TRBV4-2,TRBJ1-3,NA,CASFGGTNSGNTIYF,TGTGCCAGCTTTGGGGGGACAAACTCTGGAAACACCATATATTTT
NA,TRBV5-1,TRBJ2-2,NA,CASTVQGGGNTGELFF,TGCGCCAGCACCGTACAGGGTGGAGGGAACACCGGGGAGCTGTTTTTT
NA,TRBV6-5,TRBJ1-1,NA,CASRLMPGYREAFF,TGTGCCAGCAGATTAATGCCGGGGTATAGAGAAGCTTTCTTT
NA,TRBV28,TRBJ1-1,NA,CDPPRRLNTEAFF,TGCGACCCCCCCCGCAGATTGAACACTGAAGCTTTCTTT
TRBD1,TRBV7-6,TRBJ2-5,few,CASSLVVGRGTETQYF,TGTGCCAGCAGCTTAGTGGTCGGCAGGGGGACGGAGACCCAGTACTTC
NA,TRBV28,TRBJ2-3,few,CASIEASTDTQYF,TGTGCCAGCATAGAGGCTAGCACAGATACGCAGTATTTT
NA,TRBV7-4,TRBJ2-1,NA,CASSFTGRGGTYNEQFF,TGTGCCAGCAGCTTCACAGGGAGGGGGGGTACCTACAATGAGCAGTTCTTC
TRBD2,TRBV20-1,TRBJ2-2,NA,CSARGTSGRGWELFF,TGCAGTGCTAGAGGGACTAGCGGGAGAGGTTGGGAGCTGTTTTTT
TRBD2,TRBV3-1,TRBJ2-7,NA,CASSQNVPGLAGGPNEQYF,TGTGCCAGCAGCCAAAACGTCCCGGGACTAGCGGGAGGGCCCAACGAGCAGTACTTC
NA,TRBV7-2,TRBJ1-5,few,CASSLYRDPSQPQHF,TGTGCCAGCAGCCTGTACAGGGATCCCAGCCAGCCCCAGCATTTT
NA,TRBV7-8,TRBJ1-5,few,CASSLTGESQPQHF,TGTGCCAGCAGCTTAACGGGGGAATCGCAGCCCCAGCATTTT
NA,TRBV15,TRBJ1-4,few,CATQGLTNEKLFF,TGTGCCACGCAAGGATTAACTAATGAAAAACTGTTTTTT
NA,TRBV29-1,TRBJ2-5,once,CSVPRGEETQYF,TGCAGCGTCCCGAGGGGGGAAGAGACCCAGTACTTC
TRBD2,TRBV5-3,TRBJ2-7,NA,CASSLRTSGSHEQYF,TGTGCCAGCAGCTTGAGGACTAGCGGGAGCCACGAGCAGTACTTC
NA,TRBV7-8,TRBJ2-2,many,CASSLGFSFRGELFF,TGTGCCAGCAGCTTAGGTTTTAGCTTTAGAGGGGAGCTGTTTTTT
NA,TRBV9,TRBJ1-3,few,CASSVADSGGSGNTIYF,TGTGCCAGCAGCGTAGCGGATTCCGGGGGATCTGGAAACACCATATATTTT
NA,TRBV11-2,TRBJ2-5,NA,CASSPHGTFETQYF,TGTGCCAGCAGCCCCCACGGGACTTTCGAGACCCAGTACTTC
TRBD1,TRBV6-6,TRBJ1-5,NA,CASSSHSGTGGQPQHF,TGTGCCAGCAGTTCCCATTCGGGGACAGGGGGTCAGCCCCAGCATTTT
NA,TRBV19,TRBJ2-1,NA,CASRPGSASYNEQFF,TGTGCCAGTCGGCCAGGGAGTGCGTCCTACAATGAGCAGTTCTTC
NA,TRBV24-1,TRBJ2-5,few,CATSDFREEEETQYF,TGTGCCACCAGTGATTTCAGGGAGGAGGAAGAGACCCAGTACTTC
NA,TRBV10-3,TRBJ1-5,NA,CAISESQGGNQPQHF,TGTGCCATCAGTGAGTCCCAGGGCGGGAATCAGCCCCAGCATTTT
NA,TRBV12-3/TRBV12-4,TRBJ1-6,NA,CASRAGGSPALHF,TGTGCCAGCAGAGCGGGGGGCAGCCCAGCACTCCACTTT
TRBD2,TRBV5-4,TRBJ2-2,NA,CASRTSGIGAGELFF,TGTGCCAGCAGGACTAGCGGGATTGGGGCCGGGGAGCTGTTTTTT
TRBD2,TRBV7-2,TRBJ2-3,many,CASSAPGLDTDTQYF,TGTGCCAGCAGCGCGCCGGGACTAGATACAGATACGCAGTATTTT
TRBD1,TRBV5-6,TRBJ1-2,few,CASSAFVTGGYGYTF,TGTGCCAGCAGCGCTTTCGTGACAGGGGGCTATGGCTACACCTTC
NA,TRBV5-1,TRBJ2-7,many,CASSSDYEQYF,TGCGCCAGCAGCTCGGACTACGAGCAGTACTTC
NA,TRBV11-3,TRBJ1-4,many,CASSFAVPNEKLFF,TGTGCCAGCAGCTTCGCAGTTCCTAATGAAAAACTGTTTTTT
NA,TRBV7-2,TRBJ2-3,NA,CASSLVRIRLVTDTPYF,TGTGCCAGCAGCTTAGTAAGGATCCGGCTAGTCACAGATACGCCGTATTTT
NA,TRBV30,TRBJ1-2,NA,CAWSVAGEGSYTF,TGTGCCTGGAGTGTCGCGGGAGAAGGCAGCTACACCTTC
NA,TRBV24-1,TRBJ2-4,NA,CATSDDRPGVAKNIQYF,TGTGCCACCAGTGATGACCGGCCAGGGGTAGCCAAAAACATTCAGTACTTC
TRBD2,TRBV28,TRBJ2-7,NA,CASSPPGVAGIFEQYF,TGTGCCAGCAGTCCCCCGGGAGTAGCGGGTATTTTCGAGCAGTACTTC
NA,TRBV28,TRBJ2-3,NA,CASSFGQATDTQYF,TGTGCCAGCAGTTTTGGGCAGGCCACAGATACGCAGTATTTT
NA,TRBV7-2,TRBJ1-6,few,CASGWSVPYYNSPLHF,TGTGCCAGCGGGTGGTCGGTACCCTACTATAATTCACCCCTCCACTTT